The T cell receptor (beta chain) under discussion was sequenced for a study of blood T cell repertoires in COVID-19. Profiled with immunoSEQ multiplex PCR; TCRdb holds only in-frame clones, not every one. The sample records some 200,000 clones, 75% to 90% being singletons. Enrollees, roughly 18 to 90 years old, lived in some 24 US areas. The CDR3 is made up of 13 amino acids. Germline V gene data show CDR1 as GTSNPN and CDR2 as SVGIG (reference sequence). The V gene lost 5 bases and the J gene lost 5 bases, with 15 bases spanning the gap. The receptor comes from a woman aged 18-29 years who had recovered from COVID-19. The chain is built from TRBV30 and TRBJ1-1; perhaps TRBD1 as D (6 bases). The sequenced sample was PBMCs or T cells enriched from blood (not recorded which). CDR3 loop: CAWVKDSKTEAFF. CDR3 nucleotides: TGTGCCTGGGTAAAGGACAGCAAGACTGAAGCTTTCTTT.